This TCR beta chain was obtained from a study of OX40 agonist ivuxolimab in advanced cancers. Study overall: Past anti-PD-1, anti-PD-L1 or anti-CTLA-4 therapy was accepted, and 40% had received some.

CDR3 size: 14 residues. Germline values: CDR1 GTSNPN, CDR2 SVGIG (reference sequence). V lost 1 base to trimming and J lost 3 bases; unmatched junction nucleotides: 3. Clones were read by immunoSEQ multiplex PCR, and TCRdb kept only the in-frame ones, dropping some. The table has some 60,000 clones, 85% to 95% seen once. As concerns this clone: Its antigen is as yet unknown.

Study-wide findings and caveats: With doses of 0.1-3.0 mg/kg, partial responders showed among the lowest clonal expansion.

The chain employs TRBV30 and TRBJ1-2, with 9 bases aligning to TRBD1. The source was CD4+ or CD8+ T cells sorted from blood, collected in a trial of the OX40 agonist ivuxolimab. The origin of this receptor is an adult with an advanced solid tumor such as melanoma, head and neck, liver or kidney cancer. CDR3 bases: TGTGCCTGGAGTGGACAGGGGGACGACTATGGCTACACCTTC. It codes for CAWSGQGDDYGYTF.